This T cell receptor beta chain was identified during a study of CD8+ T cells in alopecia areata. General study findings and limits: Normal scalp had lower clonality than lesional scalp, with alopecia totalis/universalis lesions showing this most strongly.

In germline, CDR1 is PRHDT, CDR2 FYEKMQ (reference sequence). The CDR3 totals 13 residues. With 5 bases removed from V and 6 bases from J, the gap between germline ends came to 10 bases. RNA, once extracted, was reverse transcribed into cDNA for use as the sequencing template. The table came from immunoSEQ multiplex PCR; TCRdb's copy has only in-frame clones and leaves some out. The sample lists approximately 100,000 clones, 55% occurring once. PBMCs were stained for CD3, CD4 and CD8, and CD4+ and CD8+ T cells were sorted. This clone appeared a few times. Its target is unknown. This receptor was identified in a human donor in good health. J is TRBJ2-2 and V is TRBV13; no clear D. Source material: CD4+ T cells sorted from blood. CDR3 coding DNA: TGTGCCAGCAGCCTGACCCGAGCCGGGGAGCTGTTTTTT. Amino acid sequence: CASSLTRAGELFF.